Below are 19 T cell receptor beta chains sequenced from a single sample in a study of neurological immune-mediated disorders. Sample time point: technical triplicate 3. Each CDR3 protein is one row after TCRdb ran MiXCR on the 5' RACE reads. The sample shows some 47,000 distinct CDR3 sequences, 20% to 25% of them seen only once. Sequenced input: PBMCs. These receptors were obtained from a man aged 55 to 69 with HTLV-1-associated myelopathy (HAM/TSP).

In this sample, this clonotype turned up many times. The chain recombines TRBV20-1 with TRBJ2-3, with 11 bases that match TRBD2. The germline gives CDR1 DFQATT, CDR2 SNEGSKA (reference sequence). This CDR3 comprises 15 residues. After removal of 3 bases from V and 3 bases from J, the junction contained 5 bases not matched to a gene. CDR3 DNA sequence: TGCAGTGCTAGCCCCGTAGCGGGAGGGACAGATACGCAGTATTTT. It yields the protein CSASPVAGGTDTQYF.

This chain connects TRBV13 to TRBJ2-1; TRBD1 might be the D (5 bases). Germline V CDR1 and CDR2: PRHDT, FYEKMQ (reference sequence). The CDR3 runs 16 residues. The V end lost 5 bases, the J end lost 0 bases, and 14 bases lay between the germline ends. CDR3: CASSPEQDNSYNEQFF. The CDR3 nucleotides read TGTGCCAGCAGCCCAGAACAGGACAACTCCTACAATGAGCAGTTCTTC.

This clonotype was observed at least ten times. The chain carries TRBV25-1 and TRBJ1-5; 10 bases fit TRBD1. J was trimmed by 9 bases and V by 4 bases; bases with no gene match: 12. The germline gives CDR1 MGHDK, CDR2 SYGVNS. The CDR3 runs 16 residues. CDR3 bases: TGTGCCAGCAGTGGATCCCGGGACAGGGGTTCTCCGCCCCAGCATTTT. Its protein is CASSGSRDRGSPPQHF. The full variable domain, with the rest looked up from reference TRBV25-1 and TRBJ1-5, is EADIYQTPRYLVIGTGKKITLECSQTMGHDKMYWYQQDPGMELHLIHYSYGVNSTEKGDLSSESTVSRIRTEHFPLTLESARPSHTSQYLCASSGSRDRGSPPQHFGDGTRLSIL.

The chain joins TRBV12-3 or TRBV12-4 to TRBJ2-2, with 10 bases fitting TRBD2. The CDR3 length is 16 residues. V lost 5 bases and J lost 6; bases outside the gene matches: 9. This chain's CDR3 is CASSHTSGATSGELFF. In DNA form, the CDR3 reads TGTGCCAGCAGTCATACTAGCGGGGCGACCTCCGGGGAGCTGTTTTTT.

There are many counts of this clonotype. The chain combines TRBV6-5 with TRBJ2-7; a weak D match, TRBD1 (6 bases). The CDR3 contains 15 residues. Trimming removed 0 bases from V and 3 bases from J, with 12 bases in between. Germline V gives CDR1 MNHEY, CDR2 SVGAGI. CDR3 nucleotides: TGTGCCAGCAGTTACTCGCAGGGGATCAGCTACGAGCAGTACTTC. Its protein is CASSYSQGISYEQYF.

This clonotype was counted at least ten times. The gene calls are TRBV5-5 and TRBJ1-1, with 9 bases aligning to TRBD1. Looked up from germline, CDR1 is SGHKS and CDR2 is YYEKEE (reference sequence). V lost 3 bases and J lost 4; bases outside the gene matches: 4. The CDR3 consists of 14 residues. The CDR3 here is CASSSGQGSTEAFF. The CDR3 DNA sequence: TGTGCCAGCAGCTCTGGACAGGGGAGCACTGAAGCTTTCTTT. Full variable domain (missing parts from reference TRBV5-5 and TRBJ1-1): DAGVTQSPTHLIKTRGQQVTLRCSPISGHKSVSWYQQVLGQGPQFIFQYYEKEERGRGNFPDRFSARQFPNYSSELNVNALLLGDSALYLCASSSGQGSTEAFFGQGTRLTVV.

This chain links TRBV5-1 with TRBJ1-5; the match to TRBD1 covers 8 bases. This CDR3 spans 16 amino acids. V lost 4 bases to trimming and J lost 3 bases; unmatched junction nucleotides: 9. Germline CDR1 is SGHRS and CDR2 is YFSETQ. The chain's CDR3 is CASSMGTGGSNQPQHF. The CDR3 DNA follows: TGCGCCAGCAGCATGGGGACAGGAGGATCCAATCAGCCCCAGCATTTT. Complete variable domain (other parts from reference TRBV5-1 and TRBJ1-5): KAGVTQTPRYLIKTRGQQVTLSCSPISGHRSVSWYQQTPGQGLQFLFEYFSETQRNKGNFPGRFSGRQFSNSRSEMNVSTLELGDSALYLCASSMGTGGSNQPQHFGDGTRLSIL.

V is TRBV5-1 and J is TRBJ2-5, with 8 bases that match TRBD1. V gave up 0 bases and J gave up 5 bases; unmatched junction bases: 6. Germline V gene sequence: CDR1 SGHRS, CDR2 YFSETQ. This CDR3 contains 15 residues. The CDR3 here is CASSLVPGGTETQYF. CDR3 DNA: TGCGCCAGCAGCTTGGTTCCAGGGGGCACGGAGACCCAGTACTTC.

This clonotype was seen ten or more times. CDR3 sequence reads: CASSLEGTGNNEQFF. DNA of the CDR3: TGCGCCAGCAGCTTGGAGGGGACAGGCAACAATGAGCAGTTCTTC. The chain combines TRBV5-1 with TRBJ2-1; 8 bases are shared with TRBD1. With V trimmed by 0 bases and J by 5 bases, 4 bases remained unmatched. This CDR3 has 15 residues. Germline V gives CDR1 SGHRS, CDR2 YFSETQ.

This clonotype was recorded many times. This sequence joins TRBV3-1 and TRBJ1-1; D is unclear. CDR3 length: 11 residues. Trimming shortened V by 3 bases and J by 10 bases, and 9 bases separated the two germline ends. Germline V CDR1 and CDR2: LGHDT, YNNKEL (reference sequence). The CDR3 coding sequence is TGTGCCAGCAGCCAGGCAGGTAGAGCTTTCTTT. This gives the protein CASSQAGRAFF.

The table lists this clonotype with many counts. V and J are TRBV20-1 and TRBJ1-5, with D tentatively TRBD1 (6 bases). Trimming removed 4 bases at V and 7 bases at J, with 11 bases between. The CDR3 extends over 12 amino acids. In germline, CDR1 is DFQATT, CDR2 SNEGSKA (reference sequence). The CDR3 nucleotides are TGCAGTGCTAAGGAGGGGGGCCAGCCCCAGCATTTT. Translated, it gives CSAKEGGQPQHF.

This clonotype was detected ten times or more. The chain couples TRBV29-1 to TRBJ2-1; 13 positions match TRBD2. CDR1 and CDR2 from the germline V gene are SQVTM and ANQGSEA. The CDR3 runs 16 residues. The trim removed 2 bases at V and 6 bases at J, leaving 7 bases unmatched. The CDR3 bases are TGCAGCGTTGAAAGGACTAGCGGGAGCCCGGGCAATGAGCAGTTCTTC. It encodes CSVERTSGSPGNEQFF.

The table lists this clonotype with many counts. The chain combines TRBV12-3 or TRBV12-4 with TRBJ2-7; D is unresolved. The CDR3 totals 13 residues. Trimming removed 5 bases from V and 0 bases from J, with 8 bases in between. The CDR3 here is CASSPGFSYEQYF. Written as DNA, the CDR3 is TGTGCCAGCAGTCCTGGGTTCTCCTACGAGCAGTACTTC.

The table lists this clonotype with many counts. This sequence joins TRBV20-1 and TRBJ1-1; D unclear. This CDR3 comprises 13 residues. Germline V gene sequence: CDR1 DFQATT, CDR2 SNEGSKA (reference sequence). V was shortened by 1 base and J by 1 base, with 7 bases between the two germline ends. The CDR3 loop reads CSARVQPNTEAFF. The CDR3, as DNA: TGCAGTGCTAGAGTACAGCCGAACACTGAAGCTTTCTTT.

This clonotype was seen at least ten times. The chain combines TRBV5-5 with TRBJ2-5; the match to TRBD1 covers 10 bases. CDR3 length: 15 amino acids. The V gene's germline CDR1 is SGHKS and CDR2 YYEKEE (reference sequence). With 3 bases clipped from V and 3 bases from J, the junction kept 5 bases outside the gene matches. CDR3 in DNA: TGTGCCAGCAGCTCGACAGGGGGCAAGGAAGAGACCCAGTACTTC. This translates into CASSSTGGKEETQYF.

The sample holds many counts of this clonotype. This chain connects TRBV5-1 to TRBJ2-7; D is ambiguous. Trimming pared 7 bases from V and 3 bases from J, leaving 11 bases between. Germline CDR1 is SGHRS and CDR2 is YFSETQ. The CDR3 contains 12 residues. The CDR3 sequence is CASSVDLYEQYF. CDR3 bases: TGCGCCAGCTCCGTGGACCTCTACGAGCAGTACTTC.

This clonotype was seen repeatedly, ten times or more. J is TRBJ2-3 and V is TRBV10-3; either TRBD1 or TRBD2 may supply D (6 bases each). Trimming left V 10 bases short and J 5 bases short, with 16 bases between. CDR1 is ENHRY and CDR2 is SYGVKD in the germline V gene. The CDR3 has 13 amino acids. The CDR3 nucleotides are TGTGCCACTAGGGGGGAAGGCGGAGATACGCAGTATTTT. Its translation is CATRGEGGDTQYF.

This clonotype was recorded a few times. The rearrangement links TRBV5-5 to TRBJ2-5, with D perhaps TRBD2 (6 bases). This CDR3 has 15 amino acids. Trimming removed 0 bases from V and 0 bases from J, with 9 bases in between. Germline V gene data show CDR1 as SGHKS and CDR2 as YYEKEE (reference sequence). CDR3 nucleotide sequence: TGTGCCAGCAGCTTGGCCGGGACTGACCAAGAGACCCAGTACTTC. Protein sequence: CASSLAGTDQETQYF.

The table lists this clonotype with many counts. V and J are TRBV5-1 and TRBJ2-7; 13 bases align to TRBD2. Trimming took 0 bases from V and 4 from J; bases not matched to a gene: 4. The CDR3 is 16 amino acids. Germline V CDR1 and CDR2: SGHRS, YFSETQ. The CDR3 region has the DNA TGCGCCAGCAGCTTGGCGACTAGCGGGAGGATTTACGAGCAGTACTTC. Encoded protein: CASSLATSGRIYEQYF. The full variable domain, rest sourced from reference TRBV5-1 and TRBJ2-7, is KAGVTQTPRYLIKTRGQQVTLSCSPISGHRSVSWYQQTPGQGLQFLFEYFSETQRNKGNFPGRFSGRQFSNSRSEMNVSTLELGDSALYLCASSLATSGRIYEQYFGPGTRLTVT.